This TCR beta chain appears in the sequencing data of a study of low-dose radiotherapy and immunotherapy resistance in tumors (dated by TCRdb to the early 2020s). The study in broad terms: Patients in Cohort 1 were given 0.5 Gy per fraction every 2 weeks, and the prescribed total PTV dose was 6.5 Gy. Randomization of trial participants into treatment groups was not performed. Patients in Cohort 2 were given 1 Gy per fraction every two weeks, for a total of 13 Gy across 26 weeks. Starting on cycle 1 day 1, patients took 300 mg of aspirin by mouth once daily for four cycles. The translational analysis covered eight patients: three from the first dose cohort and the first five from the second dose cohort. Patients were given nivolumab as a 240 mg flat dose every two weeks and ipilimumab at 1 mg/kg every six weeks, with both drugs delivered intravenously. Cyclophosphamide 200 mg/m2 was given intravenously every two weeks, one day before each radiation and immunotherapy administration.

Data came from an Illumina HiSeq 2500. First-strand cDNA was synthesized using Superscript III and a set of TRAV- and TRBV-specific primers, so that both TCRalpha and TCRbeta chains were covered. TCRs were amplified for about 22 PCR cycles with Phusion, using a constant-region primer paired with the adapter attached to the V primers. The isolated mRNA was amplified using the MessageAmp II aRNA Amplification Kit, with in vitro transcription performed for 15 to 20 hours at 37 degrees C. The Dynabeads mRNA DIRECT Purification Kit was used to isolate the mRNA for TCR sequencing. Indexed Illumina adapters were added in a second Phusion PCR of 25 cycles, after which AMPure XP beads were used to purify the products. Concerning the study's data processing: Custom Perl scripts pooled TCR sequences encoding the same protein, removed out-of-frame sequences and computed each clonotype's abundance. Any TCR sequence backed by just one read was left out of the analysis. The metrics used to describe the repertoires included Shannon entropy, Gini index, clonality, richness, and the frequency of TCRs shared between repertoires. The raw public data were reprocessed by TCRdb itself: fastp quality trimming at Q25, MiXCR clonotype calling, in-frame beta chains only. Entries that share a CDR3 protein sequence are merged under the most common genes and DNA. The V and J calls come from TCRdb's annotation, not from the publication. Within this sample are some 46,000 distinct CDR3 sequences, with 25% to 30% of them counted one time only. Of the sample, over 9% is held by the ten largest clones.

Note on this clonotype: No cognate antigen has been identified for it. A far bigger clonotype differs at one base, so this is likely a read error.

V and J are truncated by 1 base and 7 bases respectively, leaving an intervening sequence of 17 bases. Sequences MGHRA (CDR1) and YSYEKL (CDR2) are obtained from the germline V gene. The CDR3, cysteine through phenylalanine, is 15 amino acids long. Of all the DNA, just the CDR3 is kept, 45 bases in frame from base 1. What the time point label conveys for this sample: after trial treatment. The treatment or condition label, read with the paper, signifies: LDRT plus nivolumab, ipilimumab, low-dose cyclophosphamide and aspirin (RACIN trial). Donors were enrolled in RACIN, a single-arm phase I dose-escalation trial in which nivolumab, ipilimumab, aspirin, low-dose cyclophosphamide and low-dose radiotherapy were combined. Patients were eligible if they had advanced solid tumors that were TIL-negative.

The sequence is built from TRBV4-1 and TRBJ2-7; TRBD2 is a weak D gene call, 6 bases matching. This receptor was identified in a male donor with prostate cancer. The input for sequencing was PBMCs, taken after low-dose radiotherapy plus immunotherapy. For the CDR3, the sequence is CASSQGGDGINEQYF. Read as DNA, the sequence is TGCGCCAGCAGCCAAGGGGGGGACGGAATCAATGAGCAGTACTTC.